These 17 T cell receptor beta chains were all obtained from the same sample, sequenced in a study of human T cells and chemical hapten exposure. One entry per CDR3 protein results from TCRdb running MiXCR on the RACE reads. The data hold 350,000 to 400,000 distinct CDR3 sequences, with roughly 6.3% observed a single time. The time point: patch test 2, 6 weeks after DPC sensitization. Documented treatment: therapeutic diphenylcyclopropenone sensitization with weekly scalp DPC. Here the sequenced sample was whole blood, taken in connection with sensitization to the hapten diphenylcyclopropenone (DPC). The receptors shown here come from a woman in her late teens or twenties with alopecia areata. Some clones in this sample may be carry-over from other donors' samples.

The chain links TRBV28 to TRBJ2-7; D not certain. The CDR3 loop spans 12 amino acids. Between the trimmed V and J ends, which lost 6 bases and 3 bases, there was a span of 9 bases. Germline V gene lookup returns CDR1 MDHEN and CDR2 SYDVKM. The CDR3 sequence: CASSVVVYEQYF. DNA for the CDR3: TGTGCCAGCAGCGTAGTGGTCTACGAGCAGTACTTC.

This clonotype was observed at least ten times. V usage is TRBV27 and J usage is TRBJ2-5; D gene unclear. Germline CDR1 is MNHEY and CDR2 is SMNVEV (reference sequence). There are 13 residues in the CDR3. V was cut by 3 bases and J by 1 base, with 6 bases left in between. CDR3 amino acids: CASSLIFQETQYF. DNA of the CDR3: TGTGCCAGCAGTTTGATTTTCCAAGAGACCCAGTACTTC.

The table lists this clonotype with a few counts. The genes are TRBV7-8 and TRBJ2-5; 7 bases fit TRBD1. Germline V gene sequence: CDR1 SGHVS, CDR2 FQNEAQ. This CDR3 comprises 15 residues. J gave up 2 bases and V 6 bases, and 9 bases lay outside the gene matches. The CDR3 DNA reads as TGTGCCAGCAGAATGAACAGGGGAAGACAAGAGACCCAGTACTTC. It codes for CASRMNRGRQETQYF. Combining the CDR3 with reference TRBV7-8 and TRBJ2-5 gives the whole variable domain GAGVSQSPRYKVAKRGQDVALRCDPISGHVSLFWYQQALGQGPEFLTYFQNEAQLDKSGLPSDRFFAERPEGSVSTLKIQRTQQEDSAVYLCASRMNRGRQETQYFGPGTRLLVL.

In its sample, this clonotype was seen many times. The genes are TRBV2 and TRBJ1-6, with D maybe TRBD1 (6 bases). Trimming took off 5 bases at V and 0 bases at J, with 11 bases between the two ends. This CDR3 spans 16 amino acids. The germline V gene has CDR1 SNHLY and CDR2 FYNNEI. The CDR3 here is CASSRQAPSYNSPLHF. The CDR3 bases are TGTGCCAGCAGTCGACAGGCCCCCTCCTATAATTCACCCCTCCACTTT. The full variable domain, rest sourced from reference TRBV2 and TRBJ1-6, is EPEVTQTPSHQVTQMGQEVILRCVPISNHLYFYWYRQILGQKVEFLVSFYNNEISEKSEIFDDQFSVERPDGSNFTLKIRSTKLEDSAMYFCASSRQAPSYNSPLHFGNGTRLTVT.

V gene TRBV20-1 combines with J gene TRBJ2-1; 9 nucleotides agree with TRBD2. V lost 6 bases and J lost 1; bases outside the gene matches: 4. Germline V gives CDR1 DFQATT, CDR2 SNEGSKA (reference sequence). The CDR3 is 14 amino acids. The CDR3 region is CSAQTSGSYNEQFF. In nucleotides, the CDR3 is TGCAGTGCGCAAACTAGCGGGTCCTACAATGAGCAGTTCTTC.

The sample holds a few counts of this clonotype. V is TRBV15 and J is TRBJ1-2; D not certain. The germline V and J ends were trimmed by 5 bases and 4 bases, with 11 bases remaining between them. Germline assignment: CDR1 LNHNV and CDR2 YYDKDF (reference sequence). This CDR3 contains 13 residues. For the CDR3, the DNA is TGTGCCACCAGCGACGGAAGCTCCTATGGCTACACCTTC. Protein: CATSDGSSYGYTF.

Only a few counts were recorded for this clonotype. The genes are TRBV12-3 or TRBV12-4 and TRBJ1-6; the D is unclear. The CDR3 covers 13 residues. Trimming took 7 bases from V and 9 from J, leaving 13 bases between them. CDR3 nucleotides: TGTGCCAGCACCATTAATGTTCGTTCACCCCTCCACTTT. It translates to CASTINVRSPLHF.

About this clonotype itself: A much bigger clone sits one base away, suggesting this may be a read error. The chain has TRBV6-2 or TRBV6-3 and TRBJ1-5; 12 bases line up with TRBD1. CDR1 and CDR2 from the germline V gene are MNHEY and SVGEGT. J was trimmed by 5 bases and V by 10 bases; bases with no gene match: 15. This CDR3 comprises 17 residues. This chain's CDR3 is CANRISYRDRGHQPQHF. As DNA, the CDR3 is TGTGCCAACAGGATTAGCTACCGGGACAGGGGGCATCAGCCCCAGCATTTT.

This clonotype was detected a few times. The rearrangement joins TRBV20-1 to TRBJ1-1; 9 bases are shared with TRBD1. The germline CDR1 and CDR2 sequences are DFQATT and SNEGSKA (reference sequence). The ends lost 5 bases at V and 11 bases at J; junction bases unmatched: 12. This CDR3 is built from 13 residues. CDR3: CSASGQGIQRAFF. The DNA for the CDR3 is TGCAGTGCTTCGGGACAGGGTATTCAGAGGGCTTTCTTT.

This clonotype has at least ten counts. V and J are TRBV10-3 and TRBJ2-2; 8 bases are shared with TRBD2. V lost 8 bases, J lost 6 bases, and 11 bases stayed unmatched. Per germline, CDR1 ENHRY and CDR2 SYGVKD. This CDR3 comprises 15 residues. This CDR3 reads CAIAGGLATAGELFF. In DNA form, the CDR3 reads TGTGCCATCGCGGGTGGACTAGCAACAGCCGGGGAGCTGTTTTTT.

This clonotype was detected ten times or more. V gene TRBV10-2 combines with J gene TRBJ1-5, with 12 bases identical to TRBD1. The length of the CDR3 is 16 residues. V trimming: 5 bases; J trimming: 6 bases; junction bases outside the gene matches: 8. Germline CDR1 is WSHSY and CDR2 is SAAADI. Here the CDR3 reads CASSHGTGGAGQPQHF. For the CDR3, the DNA is TGCGCCAGCAGTCACGGGACAGGGGGCGCAGGTCAGCCCCAGCATTTT.

V gene TRBV3-1 combines with J gene TRBJ2-2; 8 positions agree with TRBD2. Germline V gene lookup returns CDR1 LGHDT and CDR2 YNNKEL (reference sequence). The CDR3 sequence is 17 residues long. The ends lost 1 base at V and 6 bases at J; junction bases unmatched: 10. CDR3 in DNA: TGTGCCAGCAGCCAAGCGGGAGCGGGGGCCCTCCCCGGGGAGCTGTTTTTT. Protein sequence: CASSQAGAGALPGELFF. The variable domain in full, completed from reference TRBV3-1 and TRBJ2-2, reads DTAVSQTPKYLVTQMGNDKSIKCEQNLGHDTMYWYKQDSKKFLKIMFSYNNKELIINETVPNRFSPKSPDKAHLNLHINSLELGDSAVYFCASSQAGAGALPGELFFGEGSRLTVL.

The chain has TRBV4-3 and TRBJ2-3, with TRBD2 matching over 7 bases. The germline CDR1 and CDR2 sequences are LGHNA and YSLEER. Trimming removed 5 bases from V and 4 bases from J; junction bases left unmatched: 18. The CDR3 has 18 residues. CDR3 in amino acids: CASSVSRLATASADTQYF. In DNA, the CDR3 is TGCGCCAGCAGCGTTTCCAGACTAGCCACGGCCTCGGCAGATACGCAGTATTTT.

This clonotype was recorded many times. CDR3 sequence: CSARAGSYNSPLHF. As DNA, the CDR3 is TGCAGTGCTAGAGCAGGCTCCTATAATTCACCCCTCCACTTT. The V gene is TRBV20-1, the J gene TRBJ1-6; D is unresolved. This CDR3 spans 14 amino acids. Trimming stripped 1 base from V and 0 bases from J, with 4 bases between. In germline, CDR1 is DFQATT, CDR2 SNEGSKA (reference sequence).

This clonotype was recorded at least ten times. J is TRBJ1-6 and V is TRBV4-2; D is unclear. V lost 0 bases and J lost 1, with 16 bases in between. This CDR3 has 19 amino acids. Germline V gene lookup returns CDR1 LGHNA and CDR2 YNFKEQ. This CDR3 reads CASSQDSKRGLSYNSPLHF. The DNA of the CDR3 is TGTGCCAGCAGCCAAGATAGCAAACGGGGTTTATCCTATAATTCACCCCTCCACTTT.

The table lists this clonotype with a few counts. This chain connects TRBV18 to TRBJ2-3, with TRBD2 identical over 9 bases. The CDR3 length is 14 residues. Germline-derived CDR1 and CDR2 are KGHSH and LQKENI. Trimming took 8 bases from V and 2 from J; bases not matched to a gene: 5. The CDR3, as DNA: TGTGCCAGCCAAAGACTAGCGGACACAGATACGCAGTATTTT. This sequence encodes CASQRLADTDTQYF.

The J gene is TRBJ2-5, the V gene TRBV28, with 14 bases that match TRBD2. V shed 4 bases and J 4 bases; nucleotides not matched to a gene: 5. Germline CDR1 and CDR2: MDHEN and SYDVKM. This CDR3 is 16 amino acids long. The CDR3, as DNA: TGTGCCAGCAGTTCCCAGGGACTAGCGGGGGTAGAGACCCAGTACTTC. Its translation: CASSSQGLAGVETQYF.